This TCR beta chain came from a study of technical replicates of blood from a few donors. This clone was recorded only once. TCRdb keeps only in-frame clones here, not all; method: immunoSEQ multiplex PCR. Here the sample spans around 83,000 clones, about 94% being singletons. The CDR3 runs 13 residues. V was cut by 3 bases and J by 6 bases, with 9 bases left in between. CDR1 MGHRA and CDR2 YSYEKL come from the germline V gene. This rearrangement joins TRBV4-1 to TRBJ1-5; tentative D call: TRBD1 (5 bases). The TCR sequence derives from a human donor in good health. The sample was T cells isolated from PBMCs. The CDR3 sequence: CASSQGPGQPQHF. The CDR3, as DNA: TGCGCCAGCAGCCAGGGGCCTGGTCAGCCCCAGCATTTT.